The 20 T cell receptor beta chains reported below all come from one sample, sequenced in a study of immune evolution from preneoplasia to lung adenocarcinoma. Produced via immunoSEQ multiplex PCR; TCRdb's table is partial and in-frame only. Of thousands of clones listed, 80% to 90% are singletons. The sample was FFPE adjacent normal lung tissue. The receptors shown here come from a person aged 70 to 85 with lung adenocarcinoma.

The gene calls are TRBV4-1 and TRBJ2-7; the D gene is possibly TRBD2 (5 bases). CDR1 is MGHRA, CDR2 YSYEKL, per germline. There are 18 residues in the CDR3. V dropped 2 bases and J dropped 0 bases, with 20 bases sitting between them. CDR3 sequence reads: CASSQSQLDGVSSYEQYF. CDR3 nucleotides: TGCGCCAGCAGCCAATCTCAACTCGACGGGGTGAGCTCCTACGAGCAGTACTTC.

This clone showed up just once. The gene calls are TRBV5-4 and TRBJ2-2, with D possibly being TRBD1 (5 bases). Trimming cost V 2 bases and J 2 bases, with 10 bases left between them. From germline, CDR1 is SGHNT and CDR2 YYREEE (reference sequence). This CDR3 has 15 residues. CDR3 nucleotides: TGTGCCAGCAGCTTCAAGGGGTCTAACACCGGGGAGCTGTTTTTT. Residues: CASSFKGSNTGELFF.

This chain uses TRBV27 with TRBJ1-2, with D possibly TRBD1 on 6 matching bases. Per germline, CDR1 MNHEY and CDR2 SMNVEV (reference sequence). The CDR3 has 15 residues. Between the trimmed V and J ends, which lost 5 bases and 0 bases, there was a span of 13 bases. The CDR3 sequence: CASSLGRGANYGYTF. As DNA, the CDR3 is TGTGCCAGCAGTCTTGGGAGGGGGGCTAACTATGGCTACACCTTC.

The chain combines TRBV5-1 with TRBJ2-3; 14 nucleotides agree with TRBD2. Per the germline V gene, CDR1 is SGHRS and CDR2 is YFSETQ. J was trimmed by 1 base and V by 5 bases; bases with no gene match: 6. This CDR3 region has 17 residues. CDR3 nucleotides: TGCGCCAGCAGTCGGACTAGCGGGAGGACTCGCACAGATACGCAGTATTTT. Encoded protein: CASSRTSGRTRTDTQYF.

The chain recombines TRBV7-9 with TRBJ1-1; D unclear. This CDR3 is 15 amino acids long. V lost 5 bases and J 1 base, leaving 14 bases between the germline ends. Germline CDR1 reads SEHNR; CDR2 reads FQNEAQ (reference sequence). CDR3 protein: CASSPVGPPNTEAFF. The CDR3 DNA reads TGTGCCAGCAGCCCGGTCGGCCCGCCGAACACTGAAGCTTTCTTT.

This clone was recorded only once. The chain employs TRBV28 and TRBJ2-1; 12 nucleotides line up with TRBD2. The junction had 5 bases not matched to a gene; V was cut back by 6 bases and J by 8 bases. The germline V gene encodes CDR1 MDHEN and CDR2 SYDVKM. The CDR3 sequence is 14 residues long. This CDR3 reads CASSPSGRAHEQFF. CDR3 DNA: TGTGCCAGCAGCCCTAGCGGGAGGGCCCATGAGCAGTTCTTC.

This chain uses TRBV7-9 with TRBJ2-3; no clear D gene. Between the trimmed V and J ends, which lost 3 bases and 7 bases, there was a span of 8 bases. The germline V gene encodes CDR1 SEHNR and CDR2 FQNEAQ (reference sequence). The CDR3 has 12 amino acids. The CDR3 reads CASSFGWNTQYF. CDR3 coding DNA: TGTGCCAGCAGCTTCGGGTGGAATACGCAGTATTTT.

This clone was seen a single time. The chain is built from TRBV2 and TRBJ2-5; a weak D match, TRBD1 (6 bases). CDR1 and CDR2 from the germline V gene are SNHLY and FYNNEI. The CDR3 sequence is 13 residues long. V was pared by 5 bases and J by 2 bases, with 9 bases between. CDR3 in DNA: TGTGCCAGCAGTCAGGGGAATCAAGAGACCCAGTACTTC. It codes for CASSQGNQETQYF.

The CDR3 sequence: CASSHDGNGNTEAFF. CDR3 DNA sequence: TGCGCCAGCAGCCACGATGGCAACGGGAACACTGAAGCTTTCTTT. The chain combines TRBV5-1 with TRBJ1-1; D gene unclear. Germline CDR1 is SGHRS and CDR2 is YFSETQ. CDR3 size: 15 residues. Deletions cut 4 bases from V and 1 base from J, with 14 bases between.

As DNA, the CDR3 is TGTGCCAGCAGCTTAGTAGGGACGAAAGATACGCAGTATTTT. Encoded protein: CASSLVGTKDTQYF. This chain uses TRBV11-3 with TRBJ2-3; D tentatively reads TRBD1 or TRBD2 (5 bases each). The length of the CDR3 is 14 residues. Germline loops: CDR1 SGHNT, CDR2 YENEEA. Trimming cost V 1 base and J 5 bases, with 10 bases left between them.

The chain joins TRBV19 to TRBJ2-5, with 10 bases matching TRBD2. The CDR3 loop spans 16 amino acids. Germline V gene sequence: CDR1 LNHDA, CDR2 SQIVND (reference sequence). The junction had 9 bases not matched to a gene; V was cut back by 3 bases and J by 5 bases. This CDR3 is CASSILAGAIRETQYF. In DNA form, the CDR3 reads TGTGCCAGTAGTATTCTAGCGGGAGCAATTAGGGAGACCCAGTACTTC.

The V call is TRBV28, the J call TRBJ2-5; a weak D match, TRBD1 (6 bases). The germline V and J ends were trimmed by 6 bases and 1 base, with 15 bases remaining between them. From germline, CDR1 is MDHEN and CDR2 SYDVKM. The length of the CDR3 is 15 residues. As DNA, the CDR3 is TGTGCCAGCAGCCTTGCACAGGGCCCCCAAGAGACCCAGTACTTC. Protein product: CASSLAQGPQETQYF.

The V gene is TRBV5-1, the J gene TRBJ1-4, with D unresolved. The CDR3 contains 13 residues. V shed 4 bases and J shed 6 bases, with 10 bases lying between them. Germline CDR1 and CDR2: SGHRS and YFSETQ. In DNA, the CDR3 is TGCGCCAGCAGCCTTCGCCTTGATGAAAAACTGTTTTTT. It translates to CASSLRLDEKLFF.

V is TRBV7-9 and J is TRBJ2-3; 16 nucleotides align to TRBD2. The CDR3 spans 16 residues. Germline V gene sequence: CDR1 SEHNR, CDR2 FQNEAQ (reference sequence). V was pared by 5 bases and J by 4 bases, with 3 bases of the junction left unmatched. CDR3 region: CASSLGTSGGADTQYF. The CDR3 nucleotides are TGTGCCAGCAGCCTCGGGACTAGCGGGGGGGCAGATACGCAGTATTTT.

The count of this clone is one. The chain carries TRBV4-1 and TRBJ1-3, with D uncertain. The CDR3 contains 16 residues. The V and J ends lost 3 bases and 1 base respectively, with 13 bases between them. Germline lookup yields CDR1 MGHRA and CDR2 YSYEKL. Here the CDR3 reads CASSHSGSGSGNTIYF. CDR3 coding DNA: TGCGCCAGCAGCCATTCTGGGAGTGGGTCTGGAAACACCATATATTTT.

The chain uses TRBV27 and TRBJ2-1, with 8 bases matching TRBD1. V lost 7 bases and J lost 3; bases outside the gene matches: 11. Germline CDR1 and CDR2: MNHEY and SMNVEV (reference sequence). This CDR3 has 16 residues. CDR3 coding DNA: TGTGCCAGCACCGCCTACCCGGGACAGGTCTACAATGAGCAGTTCTTC. Translation gives CASTAYPGQVYNEQFF.

Regarding this clone: The junction differs from germline at one of its ends, possibly a read error. In the same sample, other DNA sequences code for this CDR3. The chain's CDR3 is CASSVVNIGELFF. In DNA, the CDR3 is TGTGCCAGTAGCGTAGTTAATATCGGGGAGCTGTTTTTT. This chain joins TRBV9 and TRBJ2-2; perhaps TRBD2 as D (5 bases). Per the germline V gene, CDR1 is SGDLS and CDR2 is YYNGEE. The CDR3 has 13 residues.

The chain employs TRBV2 and TRBJ1-2; weak D call: TRBD1 (6 bases). Germline-derived CDR1 and CDR2 are SNHLY and FYNNEI. V was clipped by 9 bases and J by 5 bases, with 10 bases between them. The CDR3 sequence is 11 residues long. Here the CDR3 DNA reads TGTGCCAGTAGAGGACAGTATGGCTACACCTTC. Its protein product is CASRGQYGYTF.

V gene TRBV30 combines with J gene TRBJ2-7; 8 nucleotides align to TRBD2. With 5 bases clipped from V and 0 bases from J, the junction kept 6 bases outside the gene matches. The length of the CDR3 is 14 residues. The germline V gene encodes CDR1 GTSNPN and CDR2 SVGIG (reference sequence). CDR3 nucleotide sequence: TGTGCCTGGCGCCCTCGGGGGGGCTCCTACGAGCAGTACTTC. It encodes CAWRPRGGSYEQYF. Using reference TRBV30 and TRBJ2-7 for the parts outside the CDR3, the full variable domain is SQTIHQWPATLVQPVGSPLSLECTVEGTSNPNLYWYRQAAGRGLQLLFYSVGIGQISSEVPQNLSASRPQDRQFILSSKKLLLSDSGFYLCAWRPRGGSYEQYFGPGTRLTVT.

The chain carries TRBV11-3 and TRBJ2-2, with 7 bases identical to TRBD1. Germline V gives CDR1 SGHNT, CDR2 YENEEA. The CDR3 consists of 16 residues. V lost 1 base and J lost 3; bases outside the gene matches: 5. CDR3 nucleotides: TGTGCCAGCAGCTTAGCAAACAGGGGATACACCGGGGAGCTGTTTTTT. Translation: CASSLANRGYTGELFF.